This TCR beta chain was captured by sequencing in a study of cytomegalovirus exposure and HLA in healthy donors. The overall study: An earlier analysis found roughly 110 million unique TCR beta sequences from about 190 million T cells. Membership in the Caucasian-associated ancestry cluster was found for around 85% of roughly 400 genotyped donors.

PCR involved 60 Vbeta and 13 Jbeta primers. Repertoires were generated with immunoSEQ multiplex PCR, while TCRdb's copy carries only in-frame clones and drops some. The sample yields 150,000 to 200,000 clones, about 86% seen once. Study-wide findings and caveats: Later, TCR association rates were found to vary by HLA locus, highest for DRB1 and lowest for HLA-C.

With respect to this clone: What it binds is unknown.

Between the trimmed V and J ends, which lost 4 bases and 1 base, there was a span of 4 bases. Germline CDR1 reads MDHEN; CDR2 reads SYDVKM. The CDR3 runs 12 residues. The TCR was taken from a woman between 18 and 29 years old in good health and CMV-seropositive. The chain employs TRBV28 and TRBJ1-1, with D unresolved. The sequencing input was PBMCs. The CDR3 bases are TGTGCCAGCAGTTACAGGAACACTGAAGCTTTCTTT. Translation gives CASSYRNTEAFF.